This TCR beta chain was captured in a study of blood T cell repertoires in COVID-19 (dated by TCRdb to 2020 to 2022). Broadly, across the study: The collaborator samples originated in the United States, Italy and Spain and spanned the acute and convalescent phases of COVID-19. A de-identified subject ID, COVID-19 status, age in years and sex were almost always included in the sample metadata. Deeply sampled blood TCRbeta repertoires from subjects exposed to, actively infected with, or recovered from COVID-19 were included in the dataset. The prospective study material was composed of cDNA or gDNA derived from T cells, B-cell-depleted T cells, or PBMCs. Samples came from the ongoing ImmuneRACE study (first 160 participants) plus 1,254 subjects from 6 global collaborators. Where available, HLA class I and class II types were taken from metadata supplied by the sample provider and were not determined by assay-based typing. The repertoires were released in a freely available public database meant as a resource for research on the immune response to SARS-CoV-2. Summary of the overall study and its limitations: The amount of clinical and demographic metadata varied by source and participant and was provided uncurated.

Regarding this clone: This receptor's antigen is unknown. Base qualities are not recorded, but no much larger clone differs from it by a single base.

In the prospective study, participants were about 18 to 100 years old, resided in about two dozen geographic areas of the United States, and were enrolled through a virtual design. To assign participants to cohorts, the prospective study relied on clinical history that participants themselves reported in a screening survey and a study questionnaire. A participant counted as exposed if, within 2 weeks of entering the study, that participant had been in contact with someone who had a PCR-confirmed or clinician-diagnosed COVID-19 case. Each participant in the prospective study had whole blood, serum and a nasopharyngeal or oropharyngeal swab collected by mobile phlebotomists. Over an approximately 2-month period, participants in the prospective study had the option of providing additional blood draws and questionnaires. Before DNA extraction, prospective study blood samples were shipped either frozen or at room temperature.

The immunoSEQ Assay, a bias-controlled multiplex PCR, was used to amplify TCRbeta CDR3 regions from genomic DNA. Per the authors' processing: Within the assay, amplification of reference gene primers was used to estimate how many nucleated cells each sample contained. Sequence reads were collapsed and filtered to measure the absolute abundance of every unique TCRbeta CDR3 rearrangement. For each sample, productive Simpson clonality was calculated by taking the square root of Simpson's diversity index across productive rearrangements. As stored in TCRdb, this immuneACCESS dataset retains in-frame rearrangements with V and J assigned. A fraction of the clones does not appear; measured against another copy, unresolved V genes explain less than half of the discrepancy, and the remainder lacks a known reason. V and J calls plus clone size are reproduced from that table; the DNA served to infer D and trimming. The sample yields under 150,000 clones; 84% were counted once. Of the sample, more than 4.5% is held by the ten largest clones.

CDR1 and CDR2 are drawn from the germline V gene (reference sequence): LNHDA, SQIVND. Reading from cysteine to phenylalanine, the CDR3 counts 17 amino acids. Left in the record is the CDR3 DNA by itself, 51 bases read in frame from the first base. V is reduced by 5 bases and J by 1 base, leaving a spacing of 20 bases between them. Sequences were obtained from PBMCs or T cells enriched from blood (not recorded which). This sequence originates from a woman between 45 and 60 years old who had been exposed to COVID-19. The chain joins TRBV19 to TRBJ1-1; TRBD1 could be the D gene, as 6 bases match. The CDR3: CASSLYTGTHANTEAFF. The DNA sequence is as follows: TGTGCCAGTAGTTTATACACCGGGACACACGCGAACACTGAAGCTTTCTTT.